These 13 T cell receptor beta chains share one sample of origin, sequenced in a study of T cells after somatic rescue of genetic block. Sequenced by immunoSEQ multiplex PCR; TCRdb stores in-frame clones only, minus some. The profile shows tens of thousands of clones, just under 90% of them singletons. The sample consisted of peripheral blood mononuclear cells (PBMCs). The source of these receptors is a woman between 18 and 29 years old.

The chain has TRBV2 and TRBJ2-2; D remains unclear. In germline, CDR1 is SNHLY, CDR2 FYNNEI. The CDR3 is 13 amino acids. Between the trimmed V and J ends, which lost 7 bases and 2 bases, there was a span of 8 bases. CDR3 sequence (DNA): TGTGCCAGCATCCTTAGAAACACCGGGGAGCTGTTTTTT. It specifies CASILRNTGELFF.

The chain employs TRBV27 and TRBJ1-2; 8 bases fit TRBD1. After removal of 8 bases from V and 6 bases from J, the junction contained 8 bases not matched to a gene. The CDR3 consists of 13 residues. Germline V gene lookup returns CDR1 MNHEY and CDR2 SMNVEV (reference sequence). The CDR3 region is CASGPGQGNGYTF. As DNA, the CDR3 is TGTGCCAGCGGACCCGGACAGGGAAATGGCTACACCTTC.

The chain is built from TRBV30 and TRBJ1-4; D gene ambiguous. CDR1 and CDR2 from the germline V gene are GTSNPN and SVGIG (reference sequence). This CDR3 is built from 13 residues. V lost 5 bases and J 8 bases, leaving 15 bases between the germline ends. This CDR3 reads CAWQDLRPEKLFF. The CDR3 DNA reads as TGTGCCTGGCAGGACCTCCGTCCGGAAAAACTGTTTTTT.

The CDR3 is CASSAIAGEGETQYF. DNA of the CDR3: TGTGCCAGCAGCGCGATTGCGGGAGAAGGAGAGACCCAGTACTTC. V gene TRBV9 combines with J gene TRBJ2-5; 7 bases agree with TRBD2. The germline CDR1 and CDR2 sequences are SGDLS and YYNGEE. Unmatched junction bases numbered 9, after V lost 3 bases and J lost 4 bases. This CDR3 has 15 residues. The variable domain in full, completed from reference TRBV9 and TRBJ2-5, reads DSGVTQTPKHLITATGQRVTLRCSPRSGDLSVYWYQQSLDQGLQFLIQYYNGEERAKGNILERFSAQQFPDLHSELNLSSLELGDSALYFCASSAIAGEGETQYFGPGTRLLVL.

The rearrangement uses TRBV9 and TRBJ2-7; unclear D gene. This CDR3 spans 14 amino acids. V was cut by 2 bases and J by 1 base, with 10 bases left in between. Germline-derived CDR1 and CDR2 are SGDLS and YYNGEE. The CDR3 region is CASSVRTESYEQYF. DNA for the CDR3: TGTGCCAGCAGCGTCCGGACCGAATCCTACGAGCAGTACTTC.

This clone was found once. This chain connects TRBV6-4 to TRBJ2-3; D may be TRBD2 (6 bases). The CDR3 spans 14 residues. The ends were cut back, 5 bases at V and 2 bases at J, with 11 bases in the middle. Per the germline V gene, CDR1 is MRHNA and CDR2 is SNTAGT. In nucleotides, the CDR3 is TGTGCCAGCAGTCCGGCGGGGCACACAGATACGCAGTATTTT. Protein sequence: CASSPAGHTDTQYF.

The chain couples TRBV9 to TRBJ1-1; the D is unclear. V was cut by 6 bases and J by 6 bases, with 15 bases left in between. This CDR3 is built from 13 residues. The germline V gene encodes CDR1 SGDLS and CDR2 YYNGEE. CDR3 loop: CASTNPSISEAFF. The CDR3, as DNA: TGTGCCAGCACAAACCCCAGTATCTCTGAAGCTTTCTTT.

The chain combines TRBV10-1 with TRBJ2-7; D not certain. Between the trimmed V and J ends, which lost 5 bases and 1 base, there was a span of 9 bases. Germline lookup yields CDR1 WNHNN and CDR2 SYGVQD (reference sequence). This CDR3 has 13 amino acids. The CDR3 DNA reads as TGCGCCAGCAGTCTCCCGGTATCCTACGAGCAGTACTTC. Its protein is CASSLPVSYEQYF.

V is TRBV11-3 and J is TRBJ2-1; 11 bases map to TRBD2. The germline V gene encodes CDR1 SGHNT and CDR2 YENEEA. V was pared by 2 bases and J by 1 base, with 4 bases of the junction left unmatched. The CDR3 contains 17 residues. CDR3 bases: TGTGCCAGCAGCTTACGGCTAGCGGGGGGTTCCTACAATGAGCAGTTCTTC. Encoded protein: CASSLRLAGGSYNEQFF.

The V call is TRBV6-6, the J call TRBJ2-7, with 8 bases aligning to TRBD1. Germline V gene data show CDR1 as MNHNY and CDR2 as SVGAGI (reference sequence). CDR3 length: 15 amino acids. V lost 6 bases to trimming and J lost 0 bases; unmatched junction nucleotides: 7. In DNA form, the CDR3 reads TGTGCCAGCAGAAGACAGGGGCCAGGCTCCTACGAGCAGTACTTC. Translated: CASRRQGPGSYEQYF.

The chain uses TRBV11-3 and TRBJ1-1; no clear D. This CDR3 spans 13 amino acids. Per germline, CDR1 SGHNT and CDR2 YENEEA. V was clipped by 0 bases and J by 11 bases, with 13 bases between them. DNA of the CDR3: TGTGCCAGCAGCTTAGACCCACTCGAAAAGGCTTTCTTT. Protein product: CASSLDPLEKAFF.

The rearrangement links TRBV7-3 to TRBJ2-3; TRBD2 matches 13 bases. The ends lost 5 bases at V and 7 bases at J; junction bases unmatched: 3. The CDR3 length is 14 residues. Germline V lookup: CDR1 SGHTA, CDR2 FQGTGA. For the CDR3, the DNA is TGTGCCAGCAGCCCCGGGACTAGCGGGAATACGCAGTATTTT. The encoded protein is CASSPGTSGNTQYF.

The genes are TRBV7-9 and TRBJ1-1; no firm D call. The CDR3 loop spans 14 amino acids. Trimming stripped 5 bases from V and 6 bases from J, with 16 bases between. Germline V gene sequence: CDR1 SEHNR, CDR2 FQNEAQ (reference sequence). CDR3 in DNA: TGTGCCAGCAGCGAGGCCGGTTCGTTGTCTGAAGCTTTCTTT. Translating gives CASSEAGSLSEAFF.